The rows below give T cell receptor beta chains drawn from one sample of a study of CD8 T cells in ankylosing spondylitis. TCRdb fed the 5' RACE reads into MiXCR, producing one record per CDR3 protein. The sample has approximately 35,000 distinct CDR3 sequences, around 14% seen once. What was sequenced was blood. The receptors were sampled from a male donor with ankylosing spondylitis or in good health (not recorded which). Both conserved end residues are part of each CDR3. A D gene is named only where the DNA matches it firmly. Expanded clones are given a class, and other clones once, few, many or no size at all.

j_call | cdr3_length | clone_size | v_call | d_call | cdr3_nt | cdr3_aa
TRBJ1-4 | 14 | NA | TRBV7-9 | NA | TGTGCCAGCAGCTCAATCGCAACTAATGAAAAACTGTTTTTT | CASSSIATNEKLFF
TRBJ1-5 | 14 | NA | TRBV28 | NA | TGTGCCAGCAGTTCGCGTTGGGGGAATCAGCCCCAGCATTTT | CASSSRWGNQPQHF
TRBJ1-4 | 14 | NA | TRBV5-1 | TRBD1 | TGCGCCAGCAGCCGACAGGGAGAAAATGAAAAACTGTTTTTT | CASSRQGENEKLFF
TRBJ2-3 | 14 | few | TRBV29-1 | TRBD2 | TGCAGCGTGGGACTAGCGGGACTGGTAGATACGCAGTATTTT | CSVGLAGLVDTQYF
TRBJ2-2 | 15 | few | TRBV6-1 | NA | TGTGCCAGCAGTGAAGGTACTTCGAGCACCGGGGAGCTGTTTTTT | CASSEGTSSTGELFF
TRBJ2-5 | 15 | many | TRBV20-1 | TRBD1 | TGCAGTGCCGGCCCTCCGGGACAGGGGGTTGAGACCCAGTACTTC | CSAGPPGQGVETQYF
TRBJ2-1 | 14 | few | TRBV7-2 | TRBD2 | TGTGCCAGCAGCACTAGCGGGAGAGGCCCAGAGCAGTTCTTC | CASSTSGRGPEQFF
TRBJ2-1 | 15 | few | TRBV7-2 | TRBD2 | TGTGCCAGCAGCTTAGCAGCGGGAGCCTACAATGAGCAGTTCTTC | CASSLAAGAYNEQFF
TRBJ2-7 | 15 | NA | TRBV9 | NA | TGTGCCAGCAGCGTAGGACCAGGGTTGTCCTACGAGCAGTACTTC | CASSVGPGLSYEQYF
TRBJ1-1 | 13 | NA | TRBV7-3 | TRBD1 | TGTGCCAGCAGCTTACGGGGGACAGGTGAAGCTTTCTTT | CASSLRGTGEAFF
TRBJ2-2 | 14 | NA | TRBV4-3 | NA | TGCGCCAGCAGCCAAGTTTTTAGTGGAGGGGAGCTGTTTTTT | CASSQVFSGGELFF
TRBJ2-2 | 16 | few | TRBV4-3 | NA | TGCGCCAGCAGCCAAGAAGGGCTGGGGCAGACCGGGGAGCTGTTTTTT | CASSQEGLGQTGELFF
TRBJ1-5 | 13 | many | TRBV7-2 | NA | TGTGCCAGCAGCTTAGCGGTAGGTCAGCCCCAGCATTTT | CASSLAVGQPQHF
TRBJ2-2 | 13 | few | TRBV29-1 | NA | TGCAGCGTGGCCGGGACCGCCGCCGGGGAGCTGTTTTTT | CSVAGTAAGELFF
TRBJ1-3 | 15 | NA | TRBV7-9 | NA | TGTGCCAGCAGCTCCCCGGGCCCTAGGGGAAACACCATATATTTT | CASSSPGPRGNTIYF
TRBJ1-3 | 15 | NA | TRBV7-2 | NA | TGTGCCAGCAGCTCCCAGACAGGAACGGGAAACACCATATATTTT | CASSSQTGTGNTIYF
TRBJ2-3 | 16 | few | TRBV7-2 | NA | TGTGCCAGCAGCCCGATAGGTAGCTGGTATGGAGATACGCAGTATTTT | CASSPIGSWYGDTQYF
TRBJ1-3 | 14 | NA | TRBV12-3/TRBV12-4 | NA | TGTGCCAGCAGTTTATGGGCAGGAGGAAACACCATATATTTT | CASSLWAGGNTIYF
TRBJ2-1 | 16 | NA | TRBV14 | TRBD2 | TGTGCCAGCAGCCCTGGGGGGGGTGTATCCTACAATGAGCAGTTCTTC | CASSPGGGVSYNEQFF
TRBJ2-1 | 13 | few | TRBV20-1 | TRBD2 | TGCAGTGCTCCGACTAGCGGGAACAATGAGCAGTTCTTC | CSAPTSGNNEQFF
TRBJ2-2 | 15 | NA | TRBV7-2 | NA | TGTGCCAGCAGCTTATTCCGGGCTCGCACCGGGGAGCTGTTTTTT | CASSLFRARTGELFF
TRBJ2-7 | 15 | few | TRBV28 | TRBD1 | TGTGCCAGCAGTACCCGGGACAGAAAAACCTACGAGCAGTACTTC | CASSTRDRKTYEQYF
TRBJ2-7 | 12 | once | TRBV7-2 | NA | TGTGCCAGCAGCATTTCGGGGTACGAGCAGTACTTC | CASSISGYEQYF
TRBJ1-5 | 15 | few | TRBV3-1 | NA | TGTGCCAGCAGCCCCAGTAGCGGAAGCAATCAGCCCCAGCATTTT | CASSPSSGSNQPQHF
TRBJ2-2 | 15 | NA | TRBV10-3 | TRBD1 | TGTGCCATCAGAAGGACAGGCTCGGACACCGGGGAGCTGTTTTTT | CAIRRTGSDTGELFF
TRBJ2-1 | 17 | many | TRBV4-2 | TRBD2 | TGTGCCAGCAGCCACACTCTTACGGGGGGGACCTCCAATGAGCAGTTCTTC | CASSHTLTGGTSNEQFF
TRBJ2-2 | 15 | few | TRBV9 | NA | TGTGCCAGCGCGAGGGGGACGTCGAACACCGGGGAGCTGTTTTTT | CASARGTSNTGELFF
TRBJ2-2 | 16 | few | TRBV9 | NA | TGTGCCAGCAGCTCCCATTTAACCTCGAACACCGGGGAGCTGTTTTTT | CASSSHLTSNTGELFF
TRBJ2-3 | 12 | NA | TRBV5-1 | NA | TGCGCCAGCAGCTCGGGAGTGGATACGCAGTATTTT | CASSSGVDTQYF
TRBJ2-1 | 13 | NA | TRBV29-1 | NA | TGCAGCGTTGCGCAGGGGGGCTACAATGAGCAGTTCTTC | CSVAQGGYNEQFF
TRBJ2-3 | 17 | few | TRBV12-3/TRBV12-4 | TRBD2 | TGTGCCAGCAGCCAGGGACTAGCGGGAGGTAGGACAGATACGCAGTATTTT | CASSQGLAGGRTDTQYF
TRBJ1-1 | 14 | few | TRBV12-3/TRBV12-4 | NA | TGTGCCAGCAGTTCGGGACGGAGGAACACTGAAGCTTTCTTT | CASSSGRRNTEAFF
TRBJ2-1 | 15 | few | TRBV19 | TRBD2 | TGTGCCAGTAGTCCCTACGGGACTACCTACAATGAGCAGTTCTTC | CASSPYGTTYNEQFF
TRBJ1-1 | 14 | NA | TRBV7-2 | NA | TGTGCCAGCAGCTTGGGCAGATTGAACACTGAAGCTTTCTTT | CASSLGRLNTEAFF
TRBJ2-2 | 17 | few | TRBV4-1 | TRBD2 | TGCGCCAGCAGCCACCAGACTAGCGGGAGGGACACCGGGGAGCTGTTTTTT | CASSHQTSGRDTGELFF
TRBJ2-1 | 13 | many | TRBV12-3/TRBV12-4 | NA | TGTGCCAGCAGTTTAGCGAGTAGTTACGAGCAGTTCTTC | CASSLASSYEQFF
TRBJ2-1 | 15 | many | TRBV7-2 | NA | TGTGCCAGCAGCTTAGGACTCTCAGGGAGCAATGAGCAGTTCTTC | CASSLGLSGSNEQFF
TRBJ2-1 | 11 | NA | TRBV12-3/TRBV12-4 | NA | TGTGCCAGCATCTTCTACAATGAGCAGTTCTTC | CASIFYNEQFF